A single T cell receptor (beta chain) is shown here with its context. What this receptor recognizes is not known. Base qualities are missing; no much larger clone stands one base away. The sample comes from a study of cytomegalovirus exposure and HLA in healthy donors (TCRdb year 2017). About the investigation overall: The roughly 670 repertoires of the first cohort and the approximately 130 validation repertoires were produced on the same platform, according to a later analysis. The study aimed to test whether signatures of past pathogen exposure could be identified by cataloging public T cell receptors. A separate validation cohort of more than 100 different subjects was used in addition to the approximately 610-subject first cohort. The study combined high-throughput TCR immunosequencing, statistical association of individual TCRs with disease status, and machine learning to predict cytomegalovirus infection status. Broader findings and caveats from the paper: The study gave a list of over 150 TCR beta chains associated with cytomegalovirus. The authors suggested that the approach could potentially be extended to other disease states and immunological phenotypes. Cytomegalovirus status was reported to be diagnosed by the classifier with high specificity and sensitivity in both the original and validation cohorts. In vitro tests confirmed that a few of the cytomegalovirus-associated TCR beta chains recognize cytomegalovirus antigens. All 110 or so repertoires were used to score co-occurrence in the validation cohort in a later analysis, because that analysis had no HLA typing for the cohort. Across donors, most TCR sequences were observed very rarely, whereas some public TCRs were present in many individuals. A later analysis found that TCRs clustered in the first cohort also tended to co-occur in the roughly 120 validation repertoires, with 94% of cluster scores above 0.

The donors were included in the validation cohort of over a hundred subjects, a group kept apart from the roughly 670-subject first cohort. Library preparation employed the immunoSEQ multiplex PCR assay. The authors processed their data as follows. A statistical classification framework was built for diagnosing cytomegalovirus status from the catalog of TCR beta chain sequences. The clones in this table, taken by TCRdb from immuneACCESS, are in-frame only. Not every clone is retained; where verified, under half of the shortfall comes from an unresolved V gene, and the cause of the rest is unknown. V, J and clone size are taken as reported in that table, and D and trimming were inferred from the DNA itself. This sample comprises under 200,000 clones, roughly nine tenths of them detected only once. The ten largest make up around 5% of the sample. V has 4 bases trimmed and J has 1 base trimmed; junction bases matching no gene number 17. The CDR3 goes from the cysteine to the phenylalanine over 19 residues. The CDR3 DNA has 57 bases and is translated from base 1. The germline V gene (reference sequence) gives CDR1 as SGHNT and CDR2 as YYREEE.

Sequenced sample: PBMCs. The rearrangement combines TRBV5-4 with TRBJ2-7; TRBD1 aligns with 10 central bases. This receptor was taken from a woman in her 30s in good health and CMV-seronegative. This receptor carries the CDR3 CASSMPGQGNREGSYEQYF. The nucleotides read TGTGCCAGCAGCATGCCGGGACAGGGGAACAGGGAGGGTTCCTACGAGCAGTACTTC.